This TCR beta chain was documented in a study of CD8+CD57+ T cells in acquired aplastic anemia. CDR1 is DFQATT and CDR2 is SNEGSKA in the germline V gene (reference sequence). The CDR3 spans 11 residues. The V and J ends lost 6 bases and 5 bases respectively, with 10 bases between them. Selection for sequencing was limited to patients who had shown CD8+CD57+ cell expansion by flow cytometry. TCR beta VDJ and CDR3 profiles were obtained from a genomic DNA template. TCRdb used MiXCR to reprocess the reads, holding one entry per CDR3 protein. The sample holds roughly 180,000 distinct CDR3 sequences, around 50% seen once.

Sequences were obtained from sorted CD4+, CD8+, or CD8+CD57+ T cells (not recorded which) from PBMCs. The chain links TRBV20-1 to TRBJ2-5, with D uncertain. The receptor was isolated from a human donor with aplastic anemia. The CDR3 is CSAGGNETQYF. The CDR3 coding sequence is TGCAGTGCCGGTGGTAATGAGACCCAGTACTTC.